The 14 T cell receptor beta chains in this list originate from one sample, sequenced in a study of post-analysis software for immune sequencing data. Study results and limitations: Comparison of patients with controls showed about 5 TRBV segments more frequent in patients, TRBV5-6, TRBV5-1 and TRBV20-1 among them.

The TCR beta cDNA libraries contained unique molecular identifiers. MiXCR, applied by TCRdb to the PCR reads, yields one record per CDR3 protein. The repertoire has about 430,000 distinct CDR3 sequences, approximately 38% of them found once; the top ten carry around 8%. These receptors are not linked to any known antigen. The sequenced sample was blood. Receptors originate from a girl aged 2 to 9 with multiple sclerosis.

The chain employs TRBV29-1 and TRBJ2-7, with 7 bases lining up with TRBD2. V shed 6 bases and J 2 bases; nucleotides not matched to a gene: 4. In germline, CDR1 is SQVTM, CDR2 ANQGSEA. This CDR3 has 12 residues. The CDR3 region is CSVTSSTYEQYF. The CDR3 region has the DNA TGCAGCGTGACTAGCTCGACCTACGAGCAGTACTTC.

The J gene is TRBJ1-6, the V gene TRBV28; TRBD1 matches 8 bases. Looked up from germline, CDR1 is MDHEN and CDR2 is SYDVKM. After removal of 4 bases from V and 7 bases from J, the junction contained 12 bases not matched to a gene. The CDR3 is made up of 17 amino acids. The CDR3 DNA is TGTGCCAGCAGTTCTCGAAAGACAGGGGTCAGGAATTCACCCCTCCACTTT. This gives the protein CASSSRKTGVRNSPLHF.

The J gene is TRBJ2-5, the V gene TRBV7-6, with TRBD1 matching 7 bases. Per germline, CDR1 SGHVS and CDR2 FNYEAQ. With V trimmed by 4 bases and J by 2 bases, 4 bases remained unmatched. The CDR3 runs to 14 residues. This CDR3 is CASSSTGQQETQYF. The CDR3 coding sequence is TGTGCCAGCAGCTCGACGGGACAGCAAGAGACCCAGTACTTC.

This clonotype was observed a handful of times. J is TRBJ2-7 and V is TRBV7-2; maybe TRBD2 (5 bases). The CDR3 consists of 15 residues. V shed 6 bases and J shed 0 bases, with 15 bases lying between them. From germline, CDR1 is SGHTA and CDR2 FQGNSA. DNA of the CDR3: TGTGCCAGCAGGCGGACTCAATTTCCCTCCTACGAGCAGTACTTC. Translation: CASRRTQFPSYEQYF.

The chain employs TRBV29-1 and TRBJ1-2, with 8 positions matching TRBD1. Trimming removed 6 bases from V and 0 bases from J; junction bases left unmatched: 9. Germline values: CDR1 SQVTM, CDR2 ANQGSEA. The CDR3 is 15 residues long. The CDR3 bases are TGCAGCGTCGTGACAGGGGACCCTACTAACTATGGCTACACCTTC. Protein sequence: CSVVTGDPTNYGYTF.

The V and J genes are TRBV4-2 and TRBJ2-5; D perhaps matches TRBD2 (5 bases). This CDR3 has 14 amino acids. The V end was cut by 1 base, the J end by 5 bases, with 11 bases between. Germline V gene lookup returns CDR1 LGHNA and CDR2 YNFKEQ. The CDR3 nucleotides are TGTGCCAGCAGCCAAGCCTTAGCGTACGAGACCCAGTACTTC. Protein product: CASSQALAYETQYF.

This clonotype has only a few counts. This sequence joins TRBV29-1 and TRBJ2-7; D unresolved. The CDR3 length is 13 residues. The germline gives CDR1 SQVTM, CDR2 ANQGSEA. With 4 bases removed from V and 3 bases from J, the gap between germline ends came to 13 bases. The CDR3, as DNA: TGCAGCGTTGGAACAGCAACGATCTACGAGCAGTACTTC. The encoded protein is CSVGTATIYEQYF.

The chain employs TRBV29-1 and TRBJ2-1; 10 bases are a match to TRBD1. The V segment lost 7 bases and the J segment 1 base; nucleotides outside the gene matches: 7. The CDR3 has 15 residues. CDR1 and CDR2 (germline): SQVTM, ANQGSEA. CDR3 protein: CSATGGIGSYNEQFF. DNA for the CDR3: TGCAGCGCGACAGGGGGCATAGGGTCCTACAATGAGCAGTTCTTC.

The chain carries TRBV5-1 and TRBJ2-3; TRBD2 aligns across 8 bases. Trimming cost V 0 bases and J 4 bases; bases outside gene matches: 4. Germline V CDR1 and CDR2: SGHRS, YFSETQ. CDR3 length: 15 amino acids. The CDR3 sequence is CASSLVLAAPDTQYF. The CDR3 coding sequence is TGCGCCAGCAGCTTGGTACTAGCGGCCCCAGATACGCAGTATTTT.

In its sample, this clonotype was seen a few times. The chain carries TRBV27 and TRBJ2-4, with 11 bases matching TRBD2. Germline V gives CDR1 MNHEY, CDR2 SMNVEV (reference sequence). V dropped 4 bases and J dropped 13; count of bases not matched to a gene: 3. This CDR3 contains 12 residues. In DNA form, the CDR3 reads TGTGCCAGCAGTTCGGGACTAGCGGAGCAGTACTTC. Residues: CASSSGLAEQYF.

The chain joins TRBV6-5 to TRBJ2-7; the D gene is possibly TRBD1 (6 bases). The V gene's germline CDR1 is MNHEY and CDR2 SVGAGI. Between the trimmed V and J ends, which lost 2 bases and 2 bases, there was a span of 13 bases. CDR3 length: 15 amino acids. In nucleotides, the CDR3 is TGTGCCAGCAGTTACACATCAGGGACACCCTACGAGCAGTACTTC. It codes for CASSYTSGTPYEQYF.

The genes are TRBV7-2 and TRBJ2-7; weak D call: TRBD2 (6 bases). Trimming shortened V by 2 bases and J by 3 bases, and 11 bases separated the two germline ends. The CDR3 is 14 residues long. Germline V gene lookup returns CDR1 SGHTA and CDR2 FQGNSA. CDR3 DNA sequence: TGTGCCAGCAGCTTAACTGGAGGGAACTACGAGCAGTACTTC. It specifies CASSLTGGNYEQYF.

The J gene is TRBJ1-2, the V gene TRBV10-3; D remains ambiguous. Trimming shortened V by 7 bases and J by 4 bases, and 16 bases separated the two germline ends. The CDR3 covers 14 residues. Germline loops: CDR1 ENHRY, CDR2 SYGVKD. The CDR3 loop reads CAINQQKRPYGYTF. For the CDR3, the DNA is TGTGCCATCAACCAGCAGAAACGCCCCTATGGCTACACCTTC.

This chain uses TRBV29-1 with TRBJ2-5; 11 bases map to TRBD2. The CDR3 extends over 15 amino acids. The germline V gene has CDR1 SQVTM and CDR2 ANQGSEA. Trimming took 6 bases from V and 2 from J; bases not matched to a gene: 8. The CDR3 DNA reads TGCAGCGTCATAGCGGGAGGGCGTAATCAAGAGACCCAGTACTTC. Amino acids: CSVIAGGRNQETQYF.